The 3 T cell receptor beta chains below all came from one sample that was sequenced in a study of shared clonotypes between healthy human individuals. It was CD45RO-negative cells, positively selected for CCR7, that made up naive CD8 cells, with terminally differentiated effector memory CD45RA+ cells excluded. TCRdb's table, derived via immunoSEQ multiplex PCR, lists solely in-frame clones and lacks some. Of 760,000 or so clones in the sample, approximately 96% were seen once. The material sequenced was naive CD8+ T cells sorted from blood. The receptors were gathered from a man aged 30 to 39 in good health.

The chain links TRBV7-9 to TRBJ2-1, with D perhaps TRBD1 or TRBD2 (5 bases each). Germline V gene lookup returns CDR1 SEHNR and CDR2 FQNEAQ (reference sequence). Trimming removed 5 bases at V and 6 bases at J, with 11 bases between. The length of the CDR3 is 13 residues. The CDR3 loop reads CASSLGTLNEQFF. Here the CDR3 DNA reads TGTGCCAGCAGCCTCGGGACGCTCAATGAGCAGTTCTTC.

The chain has TRBV6-1 and TRBJ1-4, with 9 nucleotides matching TRBD1. This CDR3 has 14 amino acids. The V segment lost 6 bases and the J segment 8 bases; nucleotides outside the gene matches: 7. Germline V lookup: CDR1 MNHNS, CDR2 SASEGT. The CDR3 nucleotides read TGTGCCAGCAGATCCGGGACAGGGTGGGAAAAACTGTTTTTT. It specifies CASRSGTGWEKLFF.

This clone was seen once. The chain joins TRBV5-5 to TRBJ2-7, with a possible D match to TRBD1 (5 bases). V dropped 1 base and J dropped 4 bases, with 12 bases sitting between them. Looked up from germline, CDR1 is SGHKS and CDR2 is YYEKEE (reference sequence). This CDR3 has 14 residues. The CDR3 region has the DNA TGTGCCAGCAGCTTGTTAGGACACCAGTACGAGCAGTACTTC. Translated: CASSLLGHQYEQYF.